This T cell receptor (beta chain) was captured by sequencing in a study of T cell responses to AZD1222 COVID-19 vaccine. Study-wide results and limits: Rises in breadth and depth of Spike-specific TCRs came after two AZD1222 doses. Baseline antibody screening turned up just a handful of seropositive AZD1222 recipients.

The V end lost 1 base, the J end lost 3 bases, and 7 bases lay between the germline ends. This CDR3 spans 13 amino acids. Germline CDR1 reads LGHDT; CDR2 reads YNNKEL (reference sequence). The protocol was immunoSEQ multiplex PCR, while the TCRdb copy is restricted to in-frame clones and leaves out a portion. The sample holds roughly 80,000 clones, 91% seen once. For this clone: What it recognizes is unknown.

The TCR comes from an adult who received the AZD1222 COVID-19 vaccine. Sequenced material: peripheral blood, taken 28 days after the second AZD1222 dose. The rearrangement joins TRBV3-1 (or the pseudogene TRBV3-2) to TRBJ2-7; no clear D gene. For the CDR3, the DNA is TGTGCCAGCAGCCAAGTGGACGGCTACGAGCAGTACTTC. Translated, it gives CASSQVDGYEQYF.